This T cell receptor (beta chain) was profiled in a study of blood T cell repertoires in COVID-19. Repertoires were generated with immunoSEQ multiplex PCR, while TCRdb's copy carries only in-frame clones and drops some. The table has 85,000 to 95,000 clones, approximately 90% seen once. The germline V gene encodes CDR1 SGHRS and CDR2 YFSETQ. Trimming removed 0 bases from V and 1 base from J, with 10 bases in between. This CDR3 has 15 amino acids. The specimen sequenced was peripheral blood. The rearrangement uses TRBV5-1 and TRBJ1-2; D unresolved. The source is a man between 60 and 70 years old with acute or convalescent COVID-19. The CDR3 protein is CASSLDAGDNYGYTF. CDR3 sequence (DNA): TGCGCCAGCAGCTTGGATGCAGGCGATAACTATGGCTACACCTTC. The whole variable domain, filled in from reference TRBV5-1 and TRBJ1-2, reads KAGVTQTPRYLIKTRGQQVTLSCSPISGHRSVSWYQQTPGQGLQFLFEYFSETQRNKGNFPGRFSGRQFSNSRSEMNVSTLELGDSALYLCASSLDAGDNYGYTFGSGTRLTVV.